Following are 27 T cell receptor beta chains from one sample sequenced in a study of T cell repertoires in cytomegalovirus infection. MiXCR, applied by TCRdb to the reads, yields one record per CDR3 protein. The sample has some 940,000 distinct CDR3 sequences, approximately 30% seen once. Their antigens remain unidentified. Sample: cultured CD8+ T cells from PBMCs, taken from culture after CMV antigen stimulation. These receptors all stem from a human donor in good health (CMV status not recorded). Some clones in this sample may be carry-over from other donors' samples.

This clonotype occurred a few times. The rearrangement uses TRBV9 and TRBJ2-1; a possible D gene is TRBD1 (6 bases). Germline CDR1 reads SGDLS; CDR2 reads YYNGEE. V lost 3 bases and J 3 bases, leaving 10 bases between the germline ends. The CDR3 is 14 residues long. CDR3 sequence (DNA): TGTGCCAGCAGCGGGTCAGGGGACTACAATGAGCAGTTCTTC. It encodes CASSGSGDYNEQFF.

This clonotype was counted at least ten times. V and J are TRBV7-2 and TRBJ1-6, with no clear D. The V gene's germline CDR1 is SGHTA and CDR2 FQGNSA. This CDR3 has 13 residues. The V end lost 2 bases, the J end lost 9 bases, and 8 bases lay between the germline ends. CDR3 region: CASSLPSGSPLHF. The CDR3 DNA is TGTGCCAGCAGCTTACCGAGCGGTTCACCCCTCCACTTT.

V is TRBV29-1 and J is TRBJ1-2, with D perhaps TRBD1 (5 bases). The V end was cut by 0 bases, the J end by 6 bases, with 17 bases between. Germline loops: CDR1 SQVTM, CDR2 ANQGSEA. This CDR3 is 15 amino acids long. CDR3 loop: CSVEDGRGGFHGYTF. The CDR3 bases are TGCAGCGTTGAAGATGGGAGGGGAGGGTTCCATGGCTACACCTTC.

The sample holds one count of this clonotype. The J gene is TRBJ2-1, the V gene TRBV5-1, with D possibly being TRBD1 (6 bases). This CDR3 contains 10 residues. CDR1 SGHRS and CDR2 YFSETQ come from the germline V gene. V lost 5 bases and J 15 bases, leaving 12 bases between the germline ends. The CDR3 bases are TGCGCCAGCAGGGACAGCCGTGGGTTCTTC. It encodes CASRDSRGFF. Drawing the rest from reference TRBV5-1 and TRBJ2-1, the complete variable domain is KAGVTQTPRYLIKTRGQQVTLSCSPISGHRSVSWYQQTPGQGLQFLFEYFSETQRNKGNFPGRFSGRQFSNSRSEMNVSTLELGDSALYLCASRDSRGFFGPGTRLTVL.

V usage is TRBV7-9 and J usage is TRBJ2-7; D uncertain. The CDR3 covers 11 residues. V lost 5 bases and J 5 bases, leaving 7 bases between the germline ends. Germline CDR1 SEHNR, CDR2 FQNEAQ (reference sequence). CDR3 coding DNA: TGTGCCAGCAGCCTTATCGACGAGCAGTACGTC. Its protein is CASSLIDEQYV.

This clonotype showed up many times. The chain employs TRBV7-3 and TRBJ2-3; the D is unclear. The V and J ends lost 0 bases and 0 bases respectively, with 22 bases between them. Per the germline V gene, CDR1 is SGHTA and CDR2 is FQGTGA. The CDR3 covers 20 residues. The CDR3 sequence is CASSLTRLYGPIDSTDTQYF. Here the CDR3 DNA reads TGTGCCAGCAGCTTAACTAGATTGTATGGACCTATCGATAGCACAGATACGCAGTATTTT.

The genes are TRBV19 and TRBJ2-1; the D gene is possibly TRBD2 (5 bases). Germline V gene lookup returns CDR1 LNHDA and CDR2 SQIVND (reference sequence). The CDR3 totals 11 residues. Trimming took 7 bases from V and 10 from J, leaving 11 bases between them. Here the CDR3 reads CASTIGEEQFF. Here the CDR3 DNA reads TGTGCCAGTACGATCGGGGAGGAGCAGTTCTTC.

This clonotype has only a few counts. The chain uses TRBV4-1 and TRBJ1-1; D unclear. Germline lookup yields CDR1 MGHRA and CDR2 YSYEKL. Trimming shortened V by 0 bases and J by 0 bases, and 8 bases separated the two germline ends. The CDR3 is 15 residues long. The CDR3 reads CASSQDWLLNTEAFF. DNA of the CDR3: TGCGCCAGCAGCCAAGATTGGCTGTTGAACACTGAAGCTTTCTTT.

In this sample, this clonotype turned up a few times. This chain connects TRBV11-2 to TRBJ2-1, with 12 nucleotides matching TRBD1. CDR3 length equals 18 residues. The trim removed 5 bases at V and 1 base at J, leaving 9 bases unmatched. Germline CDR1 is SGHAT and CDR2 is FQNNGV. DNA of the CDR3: TGTGCCAGCAGCCAGTGGGACAGGGGGCGCGGGTCCTACAATGAGCAGTTCTTC. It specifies CASSQWDRGRGSYNEQFF.

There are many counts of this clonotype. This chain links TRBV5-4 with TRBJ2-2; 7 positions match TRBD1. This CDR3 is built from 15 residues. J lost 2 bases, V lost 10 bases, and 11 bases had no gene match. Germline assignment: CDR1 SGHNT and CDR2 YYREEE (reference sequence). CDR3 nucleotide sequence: TGTGCCGTAACAGGGGTTCCGATAAACACCGGGGAGCTGTTTTTT. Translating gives CAVTGVPINTGELFF.

DNA for the CDR3: TGTGCCAGTAGTATAACATACGATCCTGGAAACACCATATATTTT. It is translated as CASSITYDPGNTIYF. The chain has TRBV19 and TRBJ1-3; the D is unclear. The germline V gene has CDR1 LNHDA and CDR2 SQIVND (reference sequence). Trimming cost V 2 bases and J 2 bases, with 10 bases left between them. The CDR3 is made up of 15 amino acids.

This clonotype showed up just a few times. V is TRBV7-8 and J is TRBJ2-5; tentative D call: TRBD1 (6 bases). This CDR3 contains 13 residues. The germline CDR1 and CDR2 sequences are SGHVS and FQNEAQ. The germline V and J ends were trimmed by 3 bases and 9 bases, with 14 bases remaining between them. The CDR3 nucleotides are TGTGCCAGCAGCTTCGGCTCAGGGGATCCCCAGTACTTC. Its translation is CASSFGSGDPQYF.

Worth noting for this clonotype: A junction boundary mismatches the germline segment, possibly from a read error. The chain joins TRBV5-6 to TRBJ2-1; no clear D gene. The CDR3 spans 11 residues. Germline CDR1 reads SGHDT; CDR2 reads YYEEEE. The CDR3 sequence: CANSLDDEQFF. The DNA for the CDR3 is TGTGCCAACAGCCTGGATGATGAGCAGTTCTTC.

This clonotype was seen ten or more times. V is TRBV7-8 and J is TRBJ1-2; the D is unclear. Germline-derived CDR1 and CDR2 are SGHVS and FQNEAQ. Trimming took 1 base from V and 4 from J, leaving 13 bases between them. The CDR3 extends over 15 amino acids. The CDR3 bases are TGTGCCAGCAGCTTAGGCAACAGAGCTTTCTATGGCTACACCTTC. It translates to CASSLGNRAFYGYTF.

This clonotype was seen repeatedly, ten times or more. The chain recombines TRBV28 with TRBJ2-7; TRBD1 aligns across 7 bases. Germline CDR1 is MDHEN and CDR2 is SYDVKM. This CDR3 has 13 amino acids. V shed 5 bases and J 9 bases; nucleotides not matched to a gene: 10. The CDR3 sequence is CASSPTATGRQYV. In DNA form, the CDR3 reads TGTGCCAGCAGTCCTACCGCGACAGGGAGGCAGTACGTC.

Here the CDR3 reads CASSQAPGTGGWWTEAFF. The CDR3 DNA reads TGTGCCAGCAGCCAAGCCCCCGGGACAGGGGGATGGTGGACTGAAGCTTTCTTT. The rearrangement uses TRBV3-1 and TRBJ1-1; TRBD1 matches 11 bases. The CDR3 loop spans 18 amino acids. Per germline, CDR1 LGHDT and CDR2 YNNKEL (reference sequence). V trimming: 1 base; J trimming: 5 bases; junction bases outside the gene matches: 12.

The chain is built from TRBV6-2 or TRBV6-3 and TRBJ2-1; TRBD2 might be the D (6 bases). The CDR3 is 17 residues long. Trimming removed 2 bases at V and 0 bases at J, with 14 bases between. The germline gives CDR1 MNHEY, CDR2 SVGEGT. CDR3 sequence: CASSYNPSESSYNEQFF. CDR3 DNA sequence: TGTGCCAGCAGTTACAATCCTAGCGAAAGCTCCTACAATGAGCAGTTCTTC.

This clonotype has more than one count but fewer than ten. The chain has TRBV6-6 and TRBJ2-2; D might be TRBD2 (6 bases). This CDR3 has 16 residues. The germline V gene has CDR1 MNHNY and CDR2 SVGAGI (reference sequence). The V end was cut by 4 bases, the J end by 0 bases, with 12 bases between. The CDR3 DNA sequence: TGTGCCAGCAGTTTGGAGGGAAGTACGAACACCGGGGAGCTGTTTTTT. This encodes CASSLEGSTNTGELFF.

CDR3: CASSSRGREQETQYF. The CDR3 DNA follows: TGCGCCAGCAGCTCCAGGGGGCGCGAACAAGAGACCCAGTACTTC. The rearrangement uses TRBV4-1 and TRBJ2-5; TRBD1 agrees at 8 bases. The ends lost 5 bases at V and 2 bases at J; junction bases unmatched: 7. This CDR3 region has 15 residues. CDR1 is MGHRA and CDR2 is YSYEKL in the germline V gene.

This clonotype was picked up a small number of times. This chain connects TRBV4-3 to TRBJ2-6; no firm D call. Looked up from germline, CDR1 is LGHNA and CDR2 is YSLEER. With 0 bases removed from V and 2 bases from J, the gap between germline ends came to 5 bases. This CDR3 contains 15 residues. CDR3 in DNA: TGCGCCAGCAGCCAAGAACGGGCTGGGGCCAACGTCCTGACTTTC. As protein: CASSQERAGANVLTF.

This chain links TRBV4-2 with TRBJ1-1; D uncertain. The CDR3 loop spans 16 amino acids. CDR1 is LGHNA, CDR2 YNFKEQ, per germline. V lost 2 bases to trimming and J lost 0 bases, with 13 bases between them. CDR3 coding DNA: TGTGCCAGCAGCCAATTATGGGAACACTTGAACACTGAAGCTTTCTTT. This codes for CASSQLWEHLNTEAFF.

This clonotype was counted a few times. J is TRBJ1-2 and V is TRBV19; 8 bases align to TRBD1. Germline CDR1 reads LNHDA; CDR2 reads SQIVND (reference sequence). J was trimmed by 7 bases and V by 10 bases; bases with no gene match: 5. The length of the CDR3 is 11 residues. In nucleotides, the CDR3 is TGTGCCACTGGACAGGGTTTTGGCTACACCTTC. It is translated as CATGQGFGYTF.

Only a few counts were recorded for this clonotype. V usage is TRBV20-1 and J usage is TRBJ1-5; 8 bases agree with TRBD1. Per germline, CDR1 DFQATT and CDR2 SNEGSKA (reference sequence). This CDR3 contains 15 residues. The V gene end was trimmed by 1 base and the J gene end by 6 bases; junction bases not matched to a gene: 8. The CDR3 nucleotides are TGCAGTGCTAGAGGCCAGGACAGGGTGACTCAGCCCCAGCATTTT. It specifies CSARGQDRVTQPQHF.

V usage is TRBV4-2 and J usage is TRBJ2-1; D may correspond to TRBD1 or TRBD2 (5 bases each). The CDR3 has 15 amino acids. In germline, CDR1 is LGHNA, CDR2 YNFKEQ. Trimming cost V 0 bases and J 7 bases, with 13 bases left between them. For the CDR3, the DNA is TGTGCCAGCAGCCAAGATGGTGGGGACGGAAATGAGCAGTTCTTC. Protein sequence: CASSQDGGDGNEQFF.

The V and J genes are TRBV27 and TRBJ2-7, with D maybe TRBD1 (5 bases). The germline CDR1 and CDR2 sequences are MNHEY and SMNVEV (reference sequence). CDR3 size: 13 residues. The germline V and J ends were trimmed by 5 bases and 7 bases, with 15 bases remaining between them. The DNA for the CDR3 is TGTGCCAGCAGTCCCACAGGTTATGGGGAGCAGTACGTC. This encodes CASSPTGYGEQYV.

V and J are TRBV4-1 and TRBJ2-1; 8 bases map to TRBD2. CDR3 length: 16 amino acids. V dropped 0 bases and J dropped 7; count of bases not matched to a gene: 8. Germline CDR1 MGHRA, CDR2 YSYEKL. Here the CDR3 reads CASSQEGVSGENEQFF. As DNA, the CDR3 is TGCGCCAGCAGCCAAGAAGGGGTTAGCGGGGAAAATGAGCAGTTCTTC.

CDR3 sequence reads: CASSLRGESTGELFF. In DNA form, the CDR3 reads TGTGCCAGCAGCTTAAGGGGGGAGAGCACCGGGGAGCTGTTTTTT. The chain is built from TRBV5-4 and TRBJ2-2; the D gene could be TRBD1 or TRBD2 (6 bases each). The CDR3 consists of 15 residues. Per germline, CDR1 SGHNT and CDR2 YYREEE (reference sequence). Trimming shortened V by 2 bases and J by 4 bases, and 12 bases separated the two germline ends.